The 17 T cell receptor beta chains reported below all come from one sample, sequenced in a study of T cells after posttransplantation cyclophosphamide. Busulfan-fludarabine conditioning, marrow transplant, and cyclophosphamide on days +3 and +4 were administered. Sequenced by immunoSEQ multiplex PCR; TCRdb stores in-frame clones only, minus some. This sample has around 24,000 clones, each found more than once. The input for sequencing was PBMCs, taken after allogeneic stem cell transplant with posttransplant cyclophosphamide. The receptor set was obtained from a male patient in his late teens or twenties who received an allogeneic stem cell transplant from a related donor, was CMV-positive, and had no GVHD. Part of the T cell pool may stem from the graft donor.

This clone was counted many times. The chain uses TRBV9 and TRBJ2-1; no definite D call. Per the germline V gene, CDR1 is SGDLS and CDR2 is YYNGEE. Trimming took 0 bases from V and 0 from J, leaving 4 bases between them. The CDR3 covers 14 residues. The CDR3 is CASSVGGSYNEQFF. The DNA for the CDR3 is TGTGCCAGCAGCGTAGGAGGCTCCTACAATGAGCAGTTCTTC.

This clone was counted at least ten times. This sequence joins TRBV19 and TRBJ2-5; D might be TRBD2 (6 bases). Germline values: CDR1 LNHDA, CDR2 SQIVND (reference sequence). This CDR3 is 14 amino acids long. With 5 bases removed from V and 2 bases from J, the gap between germline ends came to 12 bases. In nucleotides, the CDR3 is TGTGCCAGTAGTGCCAGGGACTGGCAAGAGACCCAGTACTTC. This gives the protein CASSARDWQETQYF.

This clone appeared many times. Here the CDR3 DNA reads TGTGCCAGCAGCAAAGCGAGGACTAGCGGGAGCTCCTACAATGAGCAGTTCTTC. Translating it yields CASSKARTSGSSYNEQFF. The V gene is TRBV21-1, the J gene TRBJ2-1; the listed D gene, TRBD2, was not tested against the DNA. TRBV21-1 is a pseudogene. The length of the CDR3 is 18 residues.

The genes are TRBV18 and TRBJ2-3, with D tentatively TRBD2 (6 bases). V lost 4 bases and J lost 2, with 10 bases in between. Per germline, CDR1 KGHSH and CDR2 LQKENI. The CDR3 totals 14 residues. CDR3 sequence (DNA): TGTGCCAGCTCACTGGGACTTAACACAGATACGCAGTATTTT. Translation: CASSLGLNTDTQYF.

This clone was detected many times. The CDR3, as DNA: TGTGCCAGTAGTATTCGGAGCAGAATGGGCAATCAGCCCCAGCATTTT. Its translation is CASSIRSRMGNQPQHF. The chain combines TRBV19 with TRBJ1-5; D unclear. Deletions cut 3 bases from V and 2 bases from J, with 14 bases between. The CDR3 is 16 amino acids. Germline loops: CDR1 LNHDA, CDR2 SQIVND (reference sequence).

This clone appeared many times. The V call is TRBV2, the J call TRBJ1-4; the D gene is possibly TRBD1 (5 bases). Per the germline V gene, CDR1 is SNHLY and CDR2 is FYNNEI. The length of the CDR3 is 12 residues. Trimming shortened V by 11 bases and J by 3 bases, and 10 bases separated the two germline ends. Here the CDR3 DNA reads TGTGCCGGCGGGACTGCTAATGAAAAACTGTTTTTT. This sequence encodes CAGGTANEKLFF.

This clone was counted ten times or more. This rearrangement joins TRBV19 to TRBJ1-1; no reliable D call. This CDR3 contains 12 residues. V gave up 5 bases and J gave up 7 bases, with 11 bases separating them. Germline lookup yields CDR1 LNHDA and CDR2 SQIVND (reference sequence). This CDR3 reads CASSPSRGEAFF. CDR3 coding DNA: TGTGCCAGTAGTCCCAGCCGGGGTGAAGCTTTCTTT.

This clone was found many times. This chain joins TRBV2 and TRBJ2-7; 10 bases are shared with TRBD2. Trimming cost V 3 bases and J 2 bases; bases outside gene matches: 1. The CDR3 has 14 residues. The germline CDR1 and CDR2 sequences are SNHLY and FYNNEI. Written as DNA, the CDR3 is TGTGCCAGCAGTGACCTAGCGGGGGCCTACGAGCAGTACTTC. It codes for CASSDLAGAYEQYF.

V is TRBV28 and J is TRBJ1-2; possibly TRBD1 for D (6 bases). The CDR3 is made up of 14 amino acids. Trimming cost V 5 bases and J 5 bases, with 15 bases left between them. CDR1 and CDR2 (germline): MDHEN, SYDVKM. The CDR3 coding sequence is TGTGCCAGCAGTGTCCGGGACATGGGTTATGGCTACACCTTC. The encoded protein is CASSVRDMGYGYTF.

This clone was recorded many times. CDR3 sequence reads: CASSRSGGVSYEQYF. The CDR3 DNA is TGTGCCAGCAGTCGCAGCGGGGGAGTCTCCTACGAGCAGTACTTC. J is TRBJ2-7 and V is TRBV4-2, with TRBD2 matching over 8 bases. V lost 6 bases to trimming and J lost 0 bases; unmatched junction nucleotides: 7. Germline values: CDR1 LGHNA, CDR2 YNFKEQ. The CDR3 length is 15 residues.

This clone was seen at least ten times. The chain recombines TRBV6-1 with TRBJ2-2, with D perhaps matching TRBD1 (5 bases). This CDR3 contains 14 residues. V was shortened by 11 bases and J by 1 base, with 14 bases between the two germline ends. Per germline, CDR1 MNHNS and CDR2 SASEGT. CDR3 sequence: CASIRALNTGELFF. The DNA for the CDR3 is TGTGCCTCTATCAGGGCTCTGAACACCGGGGAGCTGTTTTTT.

At least ten counts were recorded for this clone. J is TRBJ2-5 and V is TRBV18; possibly TRBD2 for D (6 bases). V shed 8 bases and J shed 1 base, with 14 bases lying between them. The CDR3 is 14 residues long. Per the germline V gene, CDR1 is KGHSH and CDR2 is LQKENI. CDR3 DNA sequence: TGTGCCAGCGCCCGTAGGGACTTCCAAGAGACCCAGTACTTC. This encodes CASARRDFQETQYF. Filled out from reference TRBV18 and TRBJ2-5, the complete variable domain reads NAGVMQNPRHLVRRRGQEARLRCSPMKGHSHVYWYRQLPEEGLKFMVYLQKENIIDESGMPKERFSAEFPKEGPSILRIQQVVRGDSAAYFCASARRDFQETQYFGPGTRLLVL.

This clone was seen at least ten times. J is TRBJ2-3 and V is TRBV4-2, with 10 bases fitting TRBD2. The CDR3 is made up of 17 amino acids. Germline V gene lookup returns CDR1 LGHNA and CDR2 YNFKEQ. The ends lost 0 bases at V and 2 bases at J; junction bases unmatched: 5. CDR3 protein: CASSQDRAGGPTDTQYF. In DNA, the CDR3 is TGTGCCAGCAGCCAAGATCGAGCGGGAGGGCCCACAGATACGCAGTATTTT.

This clone was picked up many times. The chain is built from TRBV7-3 and TRBJ2-1; TRBD2 agrees at 16 bases. The germline gives CDR1 SGHTA, CDR2 FQGTGA. The CDR3 extends over 21 amino acids. J was trimmed by 9 bases and V by 0 bases; bases with no gene match: 17. CDR3 DNA sequence: TGTGCCAGCAGCTTAACGGGTCCGGGACTAGCGGGGGGGGCCCTAGGAAGTGAGCAGTTCTTC. Its translation is CASSLTGPGLAGGALGSEQFF.

This clone was seen at least ten times. The rearrangement links TRBV27 to TRBJ1-2; TRBD1 matches at 8 bases. Germline CDR1 reads MNHEY; CDR2 reads SMNVEV (reference sequence). The CDR3 consists of 16 residues. Trimming cost V 1 base and J 8 bases; bases outside gene matches: 12. The CDR3 region has the DNA TGTGCCAGCAGTTTATTATACCCAGGGGGCGGTCGCGGCTACACCTTC. Translated, it gives CASSLLYPGGGRGYTF.

The table lists this clone with many counts. The chain combines TRBV7-9 with TRBJ1-2, with D perhaps matching TRBD1 (5 bases). CDR3 length: 15 amino acids. Germline-derived CDR1 and CDR2 are SEHNR and FQNEAQ (reference sequence). V lost 0 bases, J lost 0 bases, and 8 bases lay in between. CDR3 in DNA: TGTGCCAGCAGCTTAGCAGGGGCAGCTAACTATGGCTACACCTTC. This sequence encodes CASSLAGAANYGYTF.

This clone has ten or more counts. This rearrangement joins TRBV18 to TRBJ2-7; D may be TRBD1 (6 bases). The ends were cut back, 0 bases at V and 4 bases at J, with 10 bases in the middle. The CDR3 runs to 14 residues. The V gene's germline CDR1 is KGHSH and CDR2 LQKENI. In nucleotides, the CDR3 is TGTGCCAGCTCACCACCGTTCACAGGGTACGAGCAGTACTTC. This sequence encodes CASSPPFTGYEQYF.